The clone carrying this TCR beta chain showed up just once. CDR1 and CDR2 (germline): ENHRY, SYGVKD. V dropped 0 bases and J dropped 5 bases, with 14 bases sitting between them. The CDR3 runs to 16 residues. Sequenced by immunoSEQ multiplex PCR; TCRdb stores in-frame clones only, minus some. Of some 59,000 clones listed, about nine tenths are singletons. This sample was included in a study of T cell changes during pregnancy in multiple sclerosis. The input for sequencing was peripheral blood, taken in the third trimester of pregnancy. The TCR originated in a female donor in good health, enrolled as a control in a pregnancy study. The gene calls are TRBV10-3 and TRBJ1-3, with D perhaps matching TRBD1 (5 bases). CDR3 coding DNA: TGTGCCATCAGTGAGTCACGGCCTCAGGGTAGAAACACCATATATTTT. Its translation is CAISESRPQGRNTIYF.